The clone carrying this T cell receptor beta chain was observed a single time. The source of the sample is a study of blood T cell repertoires in COVID-19. The CDR3 spans 12 residues. Germline assignment: CDR1 LGHNA and CDR2 YNFKEQ. V shed 1 base and J shed 9 bases, with 7 bases lying between them. The assay was immunoSEQ multiplex PCR, and TCRdb's table has in-frame clones only and misses some. Among over 200,000 clones listed, 80% to 90% were seen once. This clonotype was sampled from a man aged 30 to 45 with COVID-19, enrolled during active disease. The sample taken for sequencing was peripheral blood. J is TRBJ2-1 and V is TRBV4-2; no definite D call. CDR3 in amino acids: CASSQALAEQFF. For the CDR3, the DNA is TGTGCCAGCAGCCAAGCGTTAGCTGAGCAGTTCTTC.